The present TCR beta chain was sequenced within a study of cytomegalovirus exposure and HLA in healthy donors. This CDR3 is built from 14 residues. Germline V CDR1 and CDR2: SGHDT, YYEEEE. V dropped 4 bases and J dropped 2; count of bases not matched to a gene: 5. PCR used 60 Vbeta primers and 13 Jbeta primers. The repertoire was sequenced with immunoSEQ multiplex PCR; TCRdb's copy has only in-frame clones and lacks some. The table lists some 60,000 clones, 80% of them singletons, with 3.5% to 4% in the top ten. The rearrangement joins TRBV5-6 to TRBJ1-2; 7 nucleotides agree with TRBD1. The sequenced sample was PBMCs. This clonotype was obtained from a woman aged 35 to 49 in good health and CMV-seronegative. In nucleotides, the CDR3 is TGTGCCAGCAGCCTGGACAGGAGAAACTATGGCTACACCTTC. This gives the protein CASSLDRRNYGYTF.